Shown below are 20 T cell receptor beta chains from a single sample sequenced in a study of T-cell memory formation after mild COVID-19. TCRdb called the 5' RACE reads again in MiXCR, with one record for every CDR3 protein. The sample carries approximately 400,000 distinct CDR3 sequences, roughly 18% recorded once. Sequenced sample: PBMCs or a T cell subset sorted from them (not recorded which). Receptors were obtained from a man in his late teens or twenties who had mild COVID-19 (a few samples of this study predate the infection). Cell type and time point are not known.

This clonotype occurred a few times. The genes are TRBV19 and TRBJ2-3, with a tentative D call TRBD1 (5 bases). Trimming took 3 bases from V and 0 from J, leaving 10 bases between them. The V gene's germline CDR1 is LNHDA and CDR2 SQIVND (reference sequence). This CDR3 spans 15 amino acids. The CDR3 loop reads CASSIEQASTDTQYF. The CDR3 bases are TGTGCCAGTAGTATCGAACAGGCTAGCACAGATACGCAGTATTTT. The full variable domain, its missing parts supplied by reference TRBV19 and TRBJ2-3, is DGGITQSPKYLFRKEGQNVTLSCEQNLNHDAMYWYRQDPGQGLRLIYYSQIVNDFQKGDIAEGYSVSREKKESFPLTVTSAQKNPTAFYLCASSIEQASTDTQYFGPGTRLTVL.

This clonotype was counted only a few times. The CDR3 loop is CSASPYSYEQYF. The CDR3 coding sequence is TGCAGTGCTAGTCCCTACTCCTACGAGCAGTACTTC. The chain links TRBV20-1 to TRBJ2-7, with D unclear. CDR1 and CDR2 from the germline V gene are DFQATT and SNEGSKA (reference sequence). The ends were cut back, 3 bases at V and 0 bases at J, with 6 bases in the middle. The CDR3 spans 12 residues.

This clonotype has a handful of counts. The chain couples TRBV15 to TRBJ1-1; 7 nucleotides match TRBD1. Germline V gives CDR1 LNHNV, CDR2 YYDKDF (reference sequence). J was trimmed by 4 bases and V by 1 base; bases with no gene match: 6. The length of the CDR3 is 15 residues. The chain's CDR3 is CATSRGDSDLTEAFF. In DNA, the CDR3 is TGTGCCACCAGCAGAGGGGACAGTGACCTCACTGAAGCTTTCTTT.

This chain connects TRBV27 to TRBJ2-3; 8 bases are a match to TRBD2. V was clipped by 4 bases and J by 6 bases; unmatched bases: 15. Germline CDR1 reads MNHEY; CDR2 reads SMNVEV (reference sequence). The CDR3 has 17 residues. CDR3 protein: CASSSLAAGVQGDTQYF. CDR3 coding DNA: TGTGCCAGCAGTTCCCTCGCAGCGGGGGTGCAAGGGGATACGCAGTATTTT.

This chain connects TRBV5-5 to TRBJ2-3, with D unresolved. Germline V gene data show CDR1 as SGHKS and CDR2 as YYEKEE (reference sequence). This CDR3 has 14 amino acids. The germline V and J ends were trimmed by 3 bases and 2 bases, with 10 bases remaining between them. Here the CDR3 reads CASSYTRATDTQYF. Written as DNA, the CDR3 is TGTGCCAGCAGCTACACCCGGGCCACAGATACGCAGTATTTT.

Only a few counts were recorded for this clonotype. The chain carries TRBV18 and TRBJ1-1, with D maybe TRBD1 (6 bases). V was shortened by 11 bases and J by 1 base, with 14 bases between the two germline ends. In germline, CDR1 is KGHSH, CDR2 LQKENI. The CDR3 runs to 13 residues. CDR3 sequence (DNA): TGTGCCTTGCGGGGACAAACGAACACTGAAGCTTTCTTT. Its protein is CALRGQTNTEAFF.

The CDR3: CASSPLKGSPLHF. In DNA form, the CDR3 reads TGTGCCAGCAGTCCCCTTAAGGGTTCACCCCTCCACTTT. The V gene is TRBV6-4, the J gene TRBJ1-6; no firm D call. The CDR3 totals 13 residues. Trimming took off 5 bases at V and 9 bases at J, with 11 bases between the two ends. Germline CDR1 and CDR2: MRHNA and SNTAGT.

This clonotype came up many times. The CDR3 DNA follows: TGCAGCGTTGTGGGGCGGTACAACAATGAGCAGTTCTTC. Protein product: CSVVGRYNNEQFF. This sequence joins TRBV29-1 and TRBJ2-1; weak D call: TRBD1 (5 bases). The CDR3 consists of 13 residues. Trimming shortened V by 4 bases and J by 5 bases, and 12 bases separated the two germline ends. CDR1 SQVTM and CDR2 ANQGSEA come from the germline V gene.

The chain recombines TRBV18 with TRBJ2-7, with unresolved D. Trimming cost V 1 base and J 4 bases, with 14 bases left between them. The germline gives CDR1 KGHSH, CDR2 LQKENI. The CDR3 runs 15 residues. CDR3 bases: TGTGCCAGCTCACCACAGGAACGTGGTACATACGAGCAGTACTTC. This encodes CASSPQERGTYEQYF.

This clonotype occurred a few times. The chain couples TRBV4-3 to TRBJ2-5; tentative D call: TRBD1 (5 bases). Germline V lookup: CDR1 LGHNA, CDR2 YSLEER. Trimming cost V 1 base and J 5 bases, with 17 bases left between them. The CDR3 covers 16 residues. This chain's CDR3 is CASSQAGRWGEETQYF. The CDR3 DNA is TGCGCCAGCAGCCAAGCAGGCAGATGGGGCGAGGAGACCCAGTACTTC.

The chain joins TRBV12-3 or TRBV12-4 to TRBJ2-3; D perhaps matches TRBD2 (6 bases). The CDR3 has 15 residues. The ends were cut back, 5 bases at V and 14 bases at J, with 26 bases in the middle. The CDR3 bases are TGTGCCAGCAGTCCGGGACTGCCTACCCATACGCCGGCGTATTTT. Translation gives CASSPGLPTHTPAYF.

This clonotype was counted between two and nine times. This chain joins TRBV24-1 and TRBJ2-1; the match to TRBD2 covers 12 bases. CDR1 KGHDR and CDR2 SFDVKD come from the germline V gene. This CDR3 has 16 residues. V was clipped by 4 bases and J by 6 bases; unmatched bases: 6. CDR3 amino acids: CATSDSTSGGFNEQFF. As DNA, the CDR3 is TGTGCCACCAGTGACTCAACTAGCGGGGGGTTCAATGAGCAGTTCTTC.

The chain is built from TRBV6-2 or TRBV6-3 and TRBJ2-1; D is perhaps TRBD1 (5 bases). CDR3 size: 14 residues. Between the trimmed V and J ends, which lost 0 bases and 10 bases, there was a span of 13 bases. Germline lookup yields CDR1 MNHEY and CDR2 SVGEGT. CDR3 DNA: TGTGCCAGCAGTTACTCAGGGGCCCGTGGGGAGCAGTTCTTC. Its translation: CASSYSGARGEQFF.

The chain links TRBV6-6 to TRBJ2-3; TRBD2 matches at 7 bases. Germline V gene lookup returns CDR1 MNHNY and CDR2 SVGAGI (reference sequence). This CDR3 contains 14 residues. Trimming cost V 5 bases and J 5 bases; bases outside gene matches: 7. The CDR3 bases are TGTGCCAGCAGTAGTAACGGGGGGATAGATACGCAGTATTTT. Translation gives CASSSNGGIDTQYF.

Only a few counts were recorded for this clonotype. The chain links TRBV4-3 to TRBJ2-3; 9 nucleotides match TRBD2. V shed 1 base, J shed 2 bases, and the junction held 7 bases outside the gene matches. The germline V gene encodes CDR1 LGHNA and CDR2 YSLEER. The CDR3 totals 17 residues. CDR3 coding DNA: TGCGCCAGCAGCCAAGTTTTAGCGGGAGACCTCACAGATACGCAGTATTTT. Its protein is CASSQVLAGDLTDTQYF.

The chain couples TRBV24-1 to TRBJ1-5; TRBD1 matches at 9 bases. This CDR3 is 14 amino acids long. The V gene end was trimmed by 5 bases and the J gene end by 5 bases; junction bases not matched to a gene: 3. Germline CDR1 KGHDR, CDR2 SFDVKD. The CDR3 region is CATSAGQGYQPQHF. CDR3 nucleotide sequence: TGTGCCACCAGTGCGGGACAGGGTTATCAGCCCCAGCATTTT.

Only a few counts were recorded for this clonotype. This chain joins TRBV7-4 and TRBJ2-4; 7 bases are shared with TRBD2. Germline assignment: CDR1 SGHVT and CDR2 SQSDAQ. V shed 7 bases and J 5 bases; nucleotides not matched to a gene: 8. This CDR3 contains 14 residues. CDR3: CASTGLGGENIQYF. CDR3 sequence (DNA): TGTGCCAGCACCGGGCTGGGAGGGGAAAACATTCAGTACTTC.

V usage is TRBV19 and J usage is TRBJ1-5, with D hard to call. The V end was cut by 7 bases, the J end by 4 bases, with 14 bases between. Germline V gives CDR1 LNHDA, CDR2 SQIVND (reference sequence). There are 14 residues in the CDR3. The CDR3: CASTPHSGNQPQHF. CDR3 coding DNA: TGTGCCAGTACCCCCCACAGCGGTAATCAGCCCCAGCATTTT.

This chain connects TRBV5-1 to TRBJ2-1; D ambiguous. Trimming stripped 0 bases from V and 8 bases from J, with 6 bases between. The CDR3 totals 12 residues. In germline, CDR1 is SGHRS, CDR2 YFSETQ. CDR3 DNA sequence: TGCGCCAGCAGCTTGGTACGTTATGAGCAGTTCTTC. Protein product: CASSLVRYEQFF.

The table lists this clonotype with a few counts. The chain is built from TRBV27 and TRBJ2-1; TRBD1 matches at 7 bases. V was clipped by 6 bases and J by 10 bases; unmatched bases: 15. Germline loops: CDR1 MNHEY, CDR2 SMNVEV (reference sequence). This CDR3 contains 15 residues. CDR3 DNA: TGTGCCAGCAGATCTTACAGGGGCCCCCCAAAAGAGCAGTTCTTC. It yields the protein CASRSYRGPPKEQFF.